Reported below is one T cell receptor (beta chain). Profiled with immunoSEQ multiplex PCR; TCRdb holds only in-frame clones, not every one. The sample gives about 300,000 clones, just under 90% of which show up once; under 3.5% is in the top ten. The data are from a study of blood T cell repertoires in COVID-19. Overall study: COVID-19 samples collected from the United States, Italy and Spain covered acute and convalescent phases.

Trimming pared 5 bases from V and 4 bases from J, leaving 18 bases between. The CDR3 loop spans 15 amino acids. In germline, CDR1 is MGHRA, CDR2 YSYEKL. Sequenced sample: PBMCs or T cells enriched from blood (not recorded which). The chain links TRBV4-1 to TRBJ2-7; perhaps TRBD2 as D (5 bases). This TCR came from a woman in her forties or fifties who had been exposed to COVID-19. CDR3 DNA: TGCGCCAGCAGCGAGACTTCGGAGGTTGAGTACGAGCAGTACTTC. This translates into CASSETSEVEYEQYF.